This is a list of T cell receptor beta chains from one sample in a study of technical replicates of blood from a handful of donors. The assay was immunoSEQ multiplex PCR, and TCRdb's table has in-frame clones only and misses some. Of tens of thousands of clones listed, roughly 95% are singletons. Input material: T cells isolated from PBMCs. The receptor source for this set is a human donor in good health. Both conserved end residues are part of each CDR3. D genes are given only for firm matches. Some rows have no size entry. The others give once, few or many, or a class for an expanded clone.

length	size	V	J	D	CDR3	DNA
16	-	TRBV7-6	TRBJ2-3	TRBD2	CASSSGLAGVTDTQYF	TGTGCCAGCAGCTCGGGACTAGCGGGAGTCACAGATACGCAGTATTTT
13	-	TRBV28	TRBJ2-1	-	CASSLLLYNEQFF	TGTGCCAGCAGTTTATTACTCTACAATGAGCAGTTCTTC
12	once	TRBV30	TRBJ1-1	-	CAWRDTLAEAFF	TGTGCCTGGAGGGACACTTTAGCTGAAGCTTTCTTT
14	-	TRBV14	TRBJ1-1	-	CASRSHRNNAEAFF	TGTGCCAGCAGATCCCACAGGAATAACGCTGAAGCTTTCTTT
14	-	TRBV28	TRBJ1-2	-	CASSLGGSNYGYTF	TGTGCCAGCAGCCTAGGGGGTTCTAACTATGGCTACACCTTC
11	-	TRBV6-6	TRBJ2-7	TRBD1	CASSQGEEQYF	TGTGCCAGCAGCCAGGGGGAGGAGCAGTACTTC
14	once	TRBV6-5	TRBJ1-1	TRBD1	CASSPRQGRTEAFF	TGTGCCAGCAGTCCTAGACAGGGTAGGACTGAAGCTTTCTTT
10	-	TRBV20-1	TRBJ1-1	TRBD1	CSAWDRGPFF	TGCAGTGCTTGGGACAGGGGCCCTTTCTTT
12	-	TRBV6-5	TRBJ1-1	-	CASSTGNTEAFF	TGTGCCAGCTCAACAGGGAACACTGAAGCTTTCTTT
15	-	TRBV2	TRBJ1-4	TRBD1	CASSPPGTEPEKLFF	TGTGCCAGCAGTCCACCCGGGACAGAACCTGAAAAACTGTTTTTT
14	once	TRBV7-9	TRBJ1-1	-	CASSLYSGVTEAFF	TGTGCCAGCAGCTTATATTCGGGAGTCACTGAAGCTTTCTTT
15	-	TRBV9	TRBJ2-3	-	CASSDTDYSTDTQYF	TGTGCCAGCAGCGATACGGACTATAGCACAGATACGCAGTATTTT
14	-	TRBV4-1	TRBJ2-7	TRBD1	CASSHARDRDEQYF	TGCGCCAGCAGCCACGCGCGGGACAGGGACGAGCAGTACTTC
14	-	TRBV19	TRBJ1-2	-	CASSIRDTIYGYTF	TGTGCCAGTAGTATTCGGGACACCATCTATGGCTACACCTTC
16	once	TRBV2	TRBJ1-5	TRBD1	CASSEARGQGKQPQHF	TGTGCCAGCAGTGAAGCGCGGGGACAGGGAAAACAGCCCCAGCATTTT
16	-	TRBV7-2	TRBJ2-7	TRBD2	CASSSSRREISYEQYF	TGTGCCAGCAGCTCGTCTCGGCGGGAGATCTCCTACGAGCAGTACTTC
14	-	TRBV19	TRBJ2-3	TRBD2	CASSTSGRADTQYF	TGTGCCAGTAGTACTAGCGGGAGGGCAGATACGCAGTATTTT
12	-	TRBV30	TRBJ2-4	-	CAWSVVGGIQYF	TGTGCCTGGAGTGTAGTGGGAGGCATTCAGTACTTC
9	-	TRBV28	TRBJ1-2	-	CASHQGYTF	TGTGCCAGCCACCAGGGCTACACCTTC
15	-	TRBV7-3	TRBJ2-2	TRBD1	CASSLDHRGTGELFF	TGTGCCAGCAGCTTAGATCACAGGGGCACCGGGGAGCTGTTTTTT
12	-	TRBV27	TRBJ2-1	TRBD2	CASGTRSHEQFF	TGTGCTAGCGGGACTAGGTCCCATGAGCAGTTCTTC
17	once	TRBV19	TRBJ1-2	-	CASSNPLQGMDANGYTF	TGTGCCAGTAGTAACCCTTTACAGGGAATGGACGCTAATGGCTACACCTTC
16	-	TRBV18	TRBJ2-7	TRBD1	CASSPPRGQGVYEQYF	TGTGCCAGCTCACCCCCAAGGGGACAGGGGGTCTACGAGCAGTACTTC
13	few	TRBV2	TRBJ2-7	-	CASGGVYSYEQYF	TGTGCCAGCGGGGGCGTCTACTCCTACGAGCAGTACTTC
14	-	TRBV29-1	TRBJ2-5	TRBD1	CSVTPTGGWETQYF	TGCAGCGTTACACCTACAGGGGGCTGGGAGACCCAGTACTTC
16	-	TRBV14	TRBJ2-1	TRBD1	CASSPYIGTAHNEQFF	TGTGCCAGCAGCCCGTACATCGGGACAGCCCACAATGAGCAGTTCTTC
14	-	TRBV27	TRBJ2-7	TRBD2	CASSTSAYSYEQYF	TGTGCCAGCAGTACTAGCGCGTACTCCTACGAGCAGTACTTC